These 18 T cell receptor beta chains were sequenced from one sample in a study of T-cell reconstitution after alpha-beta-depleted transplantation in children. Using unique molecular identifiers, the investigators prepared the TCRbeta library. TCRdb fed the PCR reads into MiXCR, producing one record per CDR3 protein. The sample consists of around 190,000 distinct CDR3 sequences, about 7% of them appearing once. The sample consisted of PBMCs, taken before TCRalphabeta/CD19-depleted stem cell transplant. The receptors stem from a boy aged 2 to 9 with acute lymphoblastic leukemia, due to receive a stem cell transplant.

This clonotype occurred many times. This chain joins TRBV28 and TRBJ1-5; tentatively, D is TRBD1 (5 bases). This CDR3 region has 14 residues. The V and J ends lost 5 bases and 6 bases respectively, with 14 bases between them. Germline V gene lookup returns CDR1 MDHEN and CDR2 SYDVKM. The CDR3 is CASSPRVRGQPQHF. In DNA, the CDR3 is TGTGCCAGCAGTCCAAGGGTAAGGGGTCAGCCCCAGCATTTT.

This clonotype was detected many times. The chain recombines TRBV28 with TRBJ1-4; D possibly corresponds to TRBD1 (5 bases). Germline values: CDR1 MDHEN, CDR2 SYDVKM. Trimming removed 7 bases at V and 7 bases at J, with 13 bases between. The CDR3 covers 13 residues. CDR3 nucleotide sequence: TGTGCCAGCAACAGGCAGGGTGGTGAAAAACTGTTTTTT. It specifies CASNRQGGEKLFF.

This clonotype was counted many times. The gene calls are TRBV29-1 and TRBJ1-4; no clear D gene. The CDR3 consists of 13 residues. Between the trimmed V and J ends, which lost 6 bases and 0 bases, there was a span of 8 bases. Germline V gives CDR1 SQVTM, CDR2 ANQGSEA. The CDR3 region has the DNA TGCAGCGTCGACACTGCAACTAATGAAAAACTGTTTTTT. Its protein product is CSVDTATNEKLFF.

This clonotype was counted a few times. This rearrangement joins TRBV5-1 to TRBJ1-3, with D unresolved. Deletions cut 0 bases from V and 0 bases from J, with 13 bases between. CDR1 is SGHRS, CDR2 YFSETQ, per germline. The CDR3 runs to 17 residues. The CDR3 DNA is TGCGCCAGCAGCTTGGTCGCCGGGATGGACTCTGGAAACACCATATATTTT. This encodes CASSLVAGMDSGNTIYF.

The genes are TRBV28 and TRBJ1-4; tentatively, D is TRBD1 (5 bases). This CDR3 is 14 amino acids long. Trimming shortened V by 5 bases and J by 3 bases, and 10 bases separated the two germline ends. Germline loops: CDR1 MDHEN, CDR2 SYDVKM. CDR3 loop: CASSPEQANEKLFF. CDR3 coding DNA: TGTGCCAGCAGTCCCGAACAGGCTAATGAAAAACTGTTTTTT.

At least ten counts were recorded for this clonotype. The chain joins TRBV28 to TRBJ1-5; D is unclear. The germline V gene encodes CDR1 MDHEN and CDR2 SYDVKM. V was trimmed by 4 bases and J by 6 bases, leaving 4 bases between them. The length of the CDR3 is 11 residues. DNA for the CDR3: TGTGCCAGCAGTTATTCTCAGCCCCAGCATTTT. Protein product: CASSYSQPQHF. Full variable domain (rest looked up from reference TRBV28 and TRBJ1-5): DVKVTQSSRYLVKRTGEKVFLECVQDMDHENMFWYRQDPGLGLRLIYFSYDVKMKEKGDIPEGYSVSREKKERFSLILESASTNQTSMYLCASSYSQPQHFGDGTRLSIL.

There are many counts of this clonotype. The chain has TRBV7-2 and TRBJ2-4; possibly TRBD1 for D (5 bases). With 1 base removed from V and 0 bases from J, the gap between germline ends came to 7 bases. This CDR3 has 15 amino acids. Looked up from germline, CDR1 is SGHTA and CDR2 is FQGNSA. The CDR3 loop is CASSLGGLAKNIQYF. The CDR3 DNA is TGTGCCAGCAGCTTAGGGGGCCTAGCCAAAAACATTCAGTACTTC. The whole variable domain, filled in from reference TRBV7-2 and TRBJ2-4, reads GAGVSQSPSNKVTEKGKDVELRCDPISGHTALYWYRQSLGQGLEFLIYFQGNSAPDKSGLPSDRFSAERTGGSVSTLTIQRTQQEDSAVYLCASSLGGLAKNIQYFGAGTRLSVL.

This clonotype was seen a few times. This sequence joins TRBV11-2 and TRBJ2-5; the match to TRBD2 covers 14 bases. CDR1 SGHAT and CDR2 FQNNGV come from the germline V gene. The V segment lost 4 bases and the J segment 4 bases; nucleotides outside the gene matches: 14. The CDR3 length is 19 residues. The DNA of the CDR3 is TGTGCCAGCAGCTCCATGACGGGACTAGCGGGAGTAGTAGGAGAGACCCAGTACTTC. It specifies CASSSMTGLAGVVGETQYF.

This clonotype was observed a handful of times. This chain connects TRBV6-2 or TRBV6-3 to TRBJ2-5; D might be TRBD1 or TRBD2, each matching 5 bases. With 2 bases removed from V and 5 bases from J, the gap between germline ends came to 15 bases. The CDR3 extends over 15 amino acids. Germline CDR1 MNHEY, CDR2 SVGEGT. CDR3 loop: CASSYRGARLETQYF. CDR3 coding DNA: TGTGCCAGCAGTTACAGAGGGGCCCGACTGGAGACCCAGTACTTC.

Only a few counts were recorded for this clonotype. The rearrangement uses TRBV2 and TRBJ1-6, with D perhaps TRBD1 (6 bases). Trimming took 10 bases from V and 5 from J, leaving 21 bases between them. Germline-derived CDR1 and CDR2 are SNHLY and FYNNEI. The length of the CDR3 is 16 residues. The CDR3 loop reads CATLQARTENNSPLHF. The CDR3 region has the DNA TGTGCCACCCTTCAGGCACGGACAGAAAATAATTCACCCCTCCACTTT.

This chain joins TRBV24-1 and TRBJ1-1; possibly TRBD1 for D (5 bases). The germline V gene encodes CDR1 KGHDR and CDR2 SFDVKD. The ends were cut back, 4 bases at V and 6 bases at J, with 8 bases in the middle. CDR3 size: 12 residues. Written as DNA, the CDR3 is TGTGCCACCAGTGACACAGGCCCTGAAGCTTTCTTT. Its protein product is CATSDTGPEAFF.

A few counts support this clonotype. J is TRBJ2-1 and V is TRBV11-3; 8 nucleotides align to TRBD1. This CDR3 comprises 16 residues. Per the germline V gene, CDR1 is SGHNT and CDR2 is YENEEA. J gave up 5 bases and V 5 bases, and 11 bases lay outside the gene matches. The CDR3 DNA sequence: TGTGCCAGCAGCCCCTGGGGGACAGGAGGGCACAATGAGCAGTTCTTC. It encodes CASSPWGTGGHNEQFF.

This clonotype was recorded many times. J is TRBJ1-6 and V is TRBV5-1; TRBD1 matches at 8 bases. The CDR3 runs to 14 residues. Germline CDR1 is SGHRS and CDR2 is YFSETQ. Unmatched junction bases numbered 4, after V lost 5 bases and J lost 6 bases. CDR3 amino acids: CASSPDRGNSPLHF. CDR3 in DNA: TGCGCCAGCAGTCCTGACAGGGGTAATTCACCCCTCCACTTT.

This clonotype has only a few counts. The CDR3 sequence is CATSEGRGPQHF. As DNA, the CDR3 is TGTGCCACTAGCGAGGGCCGGGGGCCCCAGCATTTT. The chain links TRBV19 to TRBJ1-5; D gene unclear. The CDR3 has 12 amino acids. Looked up from germline, CDR1 is LNHDA and CDR2 is SQIVND (reference sequence). V lost 10 bases and J 9 bases, leaving 16 bases between the germline ends. Full variable domain (rest looked up from reference TRBV19 and TRBJ1-5): DGGITQSPKYLFRKEGQNVTLSCEQNLNHDAMYWYRQDPGQGLRLIYYSQIVNDFQKGDIAEGYSVSREKKESFPLTVTSAQKNPTAFYLCATSEGRGPQHFGDGTRLSIL.

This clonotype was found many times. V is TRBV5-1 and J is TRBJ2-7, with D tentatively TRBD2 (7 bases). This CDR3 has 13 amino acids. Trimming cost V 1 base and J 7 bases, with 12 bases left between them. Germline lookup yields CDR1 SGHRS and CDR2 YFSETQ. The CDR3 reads CASSLIRGGEQYF. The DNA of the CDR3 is TGCGCCAGCAGCTTGATCAGGGGAGGGGAGCAGTACTTC.

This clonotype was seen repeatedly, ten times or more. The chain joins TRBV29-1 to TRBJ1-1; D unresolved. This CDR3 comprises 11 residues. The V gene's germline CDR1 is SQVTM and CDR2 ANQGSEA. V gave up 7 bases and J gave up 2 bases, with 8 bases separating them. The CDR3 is CSAGVNTEAFF. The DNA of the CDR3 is TGCAGCGCGGGAGTTAACACTGAAGCTTTCTTT.

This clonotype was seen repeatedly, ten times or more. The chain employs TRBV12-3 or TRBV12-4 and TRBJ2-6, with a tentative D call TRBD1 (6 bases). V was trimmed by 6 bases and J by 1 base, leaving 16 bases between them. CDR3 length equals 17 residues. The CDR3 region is CASSLGQGKSGANVLTF. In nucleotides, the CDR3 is TGTGCCAGCAGCCTCGGCCAGGGGAAGTCTGGGGCCAACGTCCTGACTTTC.

The CDR3 nucleotides read TGCAGTGCTAGATCGGGGGGGACAGGGGGCACCTACGAGCAGTACTTC. It is translated as CSARSGGTGGTYEQYF. V is TRBV20-1 and J is TRBJ2-7; 12 bases align to TRBD1. Germline trimming cut 2 bases from V and 2 bases from J; bases unmatched to any gene: 7. CDR3 size: 16 residues. Germline values: CDR1 DFQATT, CDR2 SNEGSKA (reference sequence).